The TCR beta chain described here comes from a study of blood T cell repertoires in COVID-19 (dated by TCRdb to 2018 to 2021). For the wider study: Samples from collaborators originated in the United States, Italy and Spain and spanned both the acute and convalescent phases of COVID-19. The material from the prospective study consisted of cDNA or gDNA derived from T cells, B-cell-depleted T cells, or PBMCs. Deeply sampled blood TCRbeta repertoires from subjects exposed to, actively infected with, or recovered from COVID-19 were included in the dataset. The repertoires were made available in a free public database intended to serve as a resource for research on the immune response to SARS-CoV-2. Samples were obtained from the ongoing ImmuneRACE study (first 160 participants) and from 1,254 subjects provided by 6 global collaborators. A de-identified subject ID, COVID-19 status, age in years and sex were almost always included in the sample metadata. Where available, HLA class I and class II types were taken from metadata supplied by the sample provider and were not determined by assay-based typing. General study outcomes and caveats: The amount of clinical and demographic metadata varied by source and participant and was provided uncurated.

As encoded in the germline V gene, CDR1 is SGDLS while CDR2 is YYNGEE. The germline ends are 22 bases apart after V is trimmed by 0 bases and J by 3 bases. The CDR3 has 18 amino acids, counting the end cysteine and phenylalanine. Only CDR3 DNA remains: 54 bases, in frame from the first base. Enrolling through a virtual design, the prospective study's participants ranged in age from roughly 18 to 90 years and lived across approximately 25 United States geographic areas. In the prospective study, participants were assigned to cohorts based on the clinical history participants reported in a screening survey and a study questionnaire. Recovered participants in ImmuneRACE Cohort 3 were defined as having two consecutive negative NP/OP PCR tests, clearance from a healthcare professional, or resolution of symptoms. In the prospective study, mobile phlebotomists collected whole blood, serum and a nasopharyngeal or oropharyngeal swab from each participant. Additional blood draws and questionnaires over an approximately 2-month period could optionally be provided by prospective study participants. Prospective study blood samples were shipped either frozen or at room temperature before DNA extraction.

Concerning this clone: Its recognized antigen is unknown. No base quality information exists; no much larger clone differs at one position.

The immunoSEQ Assay, a bias-controlled multiplex PCR, was used to amplify TCRbeta CDR3 regions from genomic DNA. In the authors' own workflow: The number of nucleated cells in each sample was estimated by amplification of reference gene primers within the assay. To quantify the absolute abundance of each unique TCRbeta CDR3 rearrangement, sequence reads were collapsed and filtered. For each sample, productive Simpson clonality was calculated by taking the square root of Simpson's diversity index across productive rearrangements. The clones in this table, taken by TCRdb from immuneACCESS, are in-frame only. Not every clone is retained; where verified, under half of the shortfall comes from an unresolved V gene, and the cause of the rest is unknown. The D gene and trimming were derived from the DNA, and the V and J assignments and clone size from that table. A total of about 430,000 clones appear in this sample, roughly nine tenths of them only once. The biggest ten clones account for 0.95% to 1.2% of the sample.

This sequence was found in a man aged 25 to 45 who had recovered from COVID-19. The sequence is built from TRBV9 and TRBJ2-7, with TRBD2 perhaps the D gene, on 7 matching bases. Sequenced material: PBMCs or T cells enriched from blood (not recorded which). CDR3 reads: CASSVGEGGGRLSYEQYF. The nucleotide sequence is given as TGTGCCAGCAGCGTAGGGGAGGGAGGGGGGCGTTTGAGCTACGAGCAGTACTTC.